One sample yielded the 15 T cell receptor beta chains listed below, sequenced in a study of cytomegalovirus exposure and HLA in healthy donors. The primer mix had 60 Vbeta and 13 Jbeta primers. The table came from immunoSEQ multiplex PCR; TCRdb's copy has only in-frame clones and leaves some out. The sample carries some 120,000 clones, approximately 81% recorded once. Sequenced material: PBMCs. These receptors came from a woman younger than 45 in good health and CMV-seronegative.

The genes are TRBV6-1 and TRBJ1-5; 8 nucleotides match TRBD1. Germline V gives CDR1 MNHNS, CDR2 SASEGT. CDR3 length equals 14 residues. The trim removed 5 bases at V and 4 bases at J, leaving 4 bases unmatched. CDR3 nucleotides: TGTGCCAGCAGTAGCCGACAGGGGAATCAGCCCCAGCATTTT. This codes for CASSSRQGNQPQHF.

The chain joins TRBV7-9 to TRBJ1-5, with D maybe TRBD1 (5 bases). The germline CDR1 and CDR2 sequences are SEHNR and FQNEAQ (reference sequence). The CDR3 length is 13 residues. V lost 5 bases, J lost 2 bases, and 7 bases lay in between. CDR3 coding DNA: TGTGCCAGCAGCCTGGGGCGCAATCAGCCCCAGCATTTT. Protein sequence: CASSLGRNQPQHF. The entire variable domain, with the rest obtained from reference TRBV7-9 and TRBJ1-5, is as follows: DTGVSQNPRHKITKRGQNVTFRCDPISEHNRLYWYRQTLGQGPEFLTYFQNEAQLEKSRLLSDRFSAERPKGSFSTLEIQRTEQGDSAMYLCASSLGRNQPQHFGDGTRLSIL.

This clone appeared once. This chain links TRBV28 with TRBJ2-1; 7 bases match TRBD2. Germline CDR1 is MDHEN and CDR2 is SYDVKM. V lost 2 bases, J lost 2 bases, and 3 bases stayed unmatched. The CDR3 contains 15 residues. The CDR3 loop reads CASSLTSEPYNEQFF. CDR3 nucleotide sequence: TGTGCCAGCAGTTTAACTAGCGAACCCTACAATGAGCAGTTCTTC.

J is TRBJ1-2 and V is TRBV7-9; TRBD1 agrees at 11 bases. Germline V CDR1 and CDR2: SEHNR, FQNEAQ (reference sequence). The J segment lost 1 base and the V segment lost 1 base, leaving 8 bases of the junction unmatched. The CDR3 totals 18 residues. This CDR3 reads CASSLVGQGAPGNYGYTF. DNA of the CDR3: TGTGCCAGCAGCTTAGTTGGACAGGGGGCGCCGGGTAACTATGGCTACACCTTC.

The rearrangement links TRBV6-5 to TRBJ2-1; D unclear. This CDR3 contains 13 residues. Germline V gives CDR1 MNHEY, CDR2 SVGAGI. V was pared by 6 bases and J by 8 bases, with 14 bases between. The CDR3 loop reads CASRTFSSHEQFF. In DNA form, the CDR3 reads TGTGCCAGCAGGACATTTAGTTCCCATGAGCAGTTCTTC.

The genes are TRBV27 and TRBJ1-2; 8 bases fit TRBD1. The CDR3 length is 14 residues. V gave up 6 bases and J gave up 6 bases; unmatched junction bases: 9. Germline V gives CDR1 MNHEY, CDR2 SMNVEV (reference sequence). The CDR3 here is CASSPAQGVHGYTF. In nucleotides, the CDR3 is TGTGCCAGCAGCCCTGCACAGGGGGTACATGGCTACACCTTC.

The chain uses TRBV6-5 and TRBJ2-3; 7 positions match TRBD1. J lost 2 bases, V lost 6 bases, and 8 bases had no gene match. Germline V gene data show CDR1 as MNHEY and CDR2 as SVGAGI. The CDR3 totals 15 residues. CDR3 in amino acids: CASRPPGQNTDTQYF. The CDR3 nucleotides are TGTGCCAGCAGACCCCCGGGACAGAACACAGATACGCAGTATTTT.

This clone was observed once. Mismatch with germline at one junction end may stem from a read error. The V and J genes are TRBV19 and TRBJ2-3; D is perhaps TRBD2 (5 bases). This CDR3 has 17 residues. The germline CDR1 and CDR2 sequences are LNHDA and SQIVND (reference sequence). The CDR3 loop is CAGSIHWGSESTDTQYF. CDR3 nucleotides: TGTGCCGGTAGTATTCATTGGGGTAGCGAAAGCACAGATACGCAGTATTTT.

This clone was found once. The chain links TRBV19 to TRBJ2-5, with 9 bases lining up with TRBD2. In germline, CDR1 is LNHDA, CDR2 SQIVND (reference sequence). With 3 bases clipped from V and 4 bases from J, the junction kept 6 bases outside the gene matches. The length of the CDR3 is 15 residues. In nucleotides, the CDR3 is TGTGCCAGTAGTATTCCGACTAGCGGACGAGAGACCCAGTACTTC. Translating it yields CASSIPTSGRETQYF.

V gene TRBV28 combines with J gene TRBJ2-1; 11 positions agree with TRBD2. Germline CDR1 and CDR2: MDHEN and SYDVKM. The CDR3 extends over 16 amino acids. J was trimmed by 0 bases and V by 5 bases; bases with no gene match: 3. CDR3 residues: CASSELAGGSYNEQFF. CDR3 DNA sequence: TGTGCCAGCAGTGAGCTAGCGGGAGGCTCCTACAATGAGCAGTTCTTC. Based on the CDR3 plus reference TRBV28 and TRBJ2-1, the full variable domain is DVKVTQSSRYLVKRTGEKVFLECVQDMDHENMFWYRQDPGLGLRLIYFSYDVKMKEKGDIPEGYSVSREKKERFSLILESASTNQTSMYLCASSELAGGSYNEQFFGPGTRLTVL.

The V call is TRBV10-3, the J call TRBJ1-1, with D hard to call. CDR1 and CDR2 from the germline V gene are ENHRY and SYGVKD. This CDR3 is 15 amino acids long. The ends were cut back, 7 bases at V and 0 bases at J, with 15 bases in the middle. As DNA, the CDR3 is TGTGCCATCACAGCGGGAGAGATACTGAACACTGAAGCTTTCTTT. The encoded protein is CAITAGEILNTEAFF.

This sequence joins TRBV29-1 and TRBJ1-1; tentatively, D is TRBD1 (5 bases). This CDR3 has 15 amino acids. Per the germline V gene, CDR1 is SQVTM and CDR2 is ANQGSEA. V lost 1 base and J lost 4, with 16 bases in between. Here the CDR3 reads CSVEATGGFPTEAFF. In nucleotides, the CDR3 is TGCAGCGTTGAAGCCACTGGGGGGTTCCCCACTGAAGCTTTCTTT.

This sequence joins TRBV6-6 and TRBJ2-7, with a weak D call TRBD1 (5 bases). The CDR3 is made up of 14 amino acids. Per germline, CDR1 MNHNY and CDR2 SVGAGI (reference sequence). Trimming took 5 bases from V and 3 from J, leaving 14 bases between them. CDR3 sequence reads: CASSMTVDIYEQYF. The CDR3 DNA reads TGTGCCAGCAGTATGACAGTTGATATCTACGAGCAGTACTTC.

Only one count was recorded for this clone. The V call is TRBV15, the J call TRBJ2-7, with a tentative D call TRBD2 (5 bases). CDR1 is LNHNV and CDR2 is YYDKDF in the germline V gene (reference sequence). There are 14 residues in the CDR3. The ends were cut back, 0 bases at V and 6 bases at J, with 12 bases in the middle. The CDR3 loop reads CATSRDRGWGEQYF. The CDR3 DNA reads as TGTGCCACCAGCAGAGATCGGGGATGGGGCGAGCAGTACTTC. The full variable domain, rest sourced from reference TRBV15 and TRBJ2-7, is DAMVIQNPRYQVTQFGKPVTLSCSQTLNHNVMYWYQQKSSQAPKLLFHYYDKDFNNEADTPDNFQSRRPNTSFCFLDIRSPGLGDTAMYLCATSRDRGWGEQYFGPGTRLTVT.

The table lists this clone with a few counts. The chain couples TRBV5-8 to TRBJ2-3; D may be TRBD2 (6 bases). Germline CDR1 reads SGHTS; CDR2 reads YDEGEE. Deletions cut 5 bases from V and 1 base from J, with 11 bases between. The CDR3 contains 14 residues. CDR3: CASRPGGGTDTQYF. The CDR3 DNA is TGTGCCAGCAGACCGGGCGGGGGCACAGATACGCAGTATTTT.